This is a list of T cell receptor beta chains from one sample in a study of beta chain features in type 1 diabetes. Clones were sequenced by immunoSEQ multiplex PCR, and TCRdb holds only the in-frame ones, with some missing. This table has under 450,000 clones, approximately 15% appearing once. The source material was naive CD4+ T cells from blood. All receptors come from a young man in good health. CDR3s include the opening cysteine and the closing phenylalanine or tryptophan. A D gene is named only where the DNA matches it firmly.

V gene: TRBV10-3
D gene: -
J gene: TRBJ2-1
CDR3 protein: CAITDGLNNEQFF

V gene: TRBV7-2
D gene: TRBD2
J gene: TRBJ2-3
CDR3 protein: CASSRKTSAFPDTQYF

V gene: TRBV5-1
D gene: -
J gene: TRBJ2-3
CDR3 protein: CASSPMEGKYTQYF

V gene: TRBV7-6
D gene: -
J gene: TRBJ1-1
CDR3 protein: CASSSRRNTEAFF

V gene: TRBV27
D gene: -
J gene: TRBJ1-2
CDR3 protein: CASSSVYGYTF

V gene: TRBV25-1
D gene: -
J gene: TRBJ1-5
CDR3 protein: CASRETGLNQPQHF

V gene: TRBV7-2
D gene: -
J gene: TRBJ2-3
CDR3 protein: CASSLAPLATSTDTQYF

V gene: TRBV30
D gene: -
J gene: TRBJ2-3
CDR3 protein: CAWSRRLNTDTQYF

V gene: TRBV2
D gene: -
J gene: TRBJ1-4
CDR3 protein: CASSRRSTREKLFF

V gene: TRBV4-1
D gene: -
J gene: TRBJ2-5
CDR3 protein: CASSQVVVSPQETQYF

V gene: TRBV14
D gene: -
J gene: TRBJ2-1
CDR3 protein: CASSPQVGGGYNEQFF

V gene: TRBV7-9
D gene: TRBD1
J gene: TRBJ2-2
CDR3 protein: CASSPWTGNTGELFF

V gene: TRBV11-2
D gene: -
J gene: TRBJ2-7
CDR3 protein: CASSLLLAMRGSEQYF

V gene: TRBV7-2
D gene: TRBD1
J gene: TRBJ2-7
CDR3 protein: CASSATGTGVPREQYF

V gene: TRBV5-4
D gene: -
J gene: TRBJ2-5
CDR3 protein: CASSLVGRETQYF

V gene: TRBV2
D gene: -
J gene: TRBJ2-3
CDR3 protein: CASRRDGKRDTQYF

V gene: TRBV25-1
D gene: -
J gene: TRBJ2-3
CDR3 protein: CASSYVTQYF

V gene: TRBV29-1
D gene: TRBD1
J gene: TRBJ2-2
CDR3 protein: CSVPGQGNTGELFF

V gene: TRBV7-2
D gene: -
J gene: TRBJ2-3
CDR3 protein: CASSRRRSPGPDTQYF

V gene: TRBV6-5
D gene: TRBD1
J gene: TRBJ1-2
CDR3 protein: CASSQQGANGYTF

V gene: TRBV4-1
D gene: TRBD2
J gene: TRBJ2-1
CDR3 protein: CASSQDLAGLGEQFF

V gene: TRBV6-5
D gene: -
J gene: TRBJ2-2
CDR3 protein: CASRGSLLGELFF

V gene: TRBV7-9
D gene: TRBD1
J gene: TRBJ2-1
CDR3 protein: CASSFRGTYNEQFF

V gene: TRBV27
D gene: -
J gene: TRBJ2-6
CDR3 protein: CASSFYSGANVLTF

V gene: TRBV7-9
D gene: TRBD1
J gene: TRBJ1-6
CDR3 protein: CASSFESSTRDSNSPLHF

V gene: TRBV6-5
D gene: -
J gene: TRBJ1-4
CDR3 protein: CASSRSVGKLFF

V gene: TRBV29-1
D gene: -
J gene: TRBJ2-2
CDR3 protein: CSGIRSRNGELFF

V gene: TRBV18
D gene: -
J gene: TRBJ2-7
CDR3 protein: CASSPRGDPLGEQYF

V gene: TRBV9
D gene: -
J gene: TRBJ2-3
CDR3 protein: CASSVAPITDTQYF

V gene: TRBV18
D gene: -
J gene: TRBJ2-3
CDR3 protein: CASSYDKLFTDTQYF

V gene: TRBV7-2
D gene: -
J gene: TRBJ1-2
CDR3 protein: CASSLAPGGGMDYGYTF

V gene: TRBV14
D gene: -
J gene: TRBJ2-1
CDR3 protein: CASSQWVQSYNEQFF

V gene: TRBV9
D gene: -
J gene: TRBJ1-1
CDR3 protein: CASSASGLNTEAFF

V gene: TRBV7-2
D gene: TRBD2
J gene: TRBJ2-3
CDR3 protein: CASSFPSGEDYSTDTQYF

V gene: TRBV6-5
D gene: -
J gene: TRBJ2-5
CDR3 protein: CASSSGVGETQYF

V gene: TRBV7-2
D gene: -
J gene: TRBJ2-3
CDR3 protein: CASSPRGGSTDTQYF

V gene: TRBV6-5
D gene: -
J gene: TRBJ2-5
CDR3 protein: CASSADPGETQYF

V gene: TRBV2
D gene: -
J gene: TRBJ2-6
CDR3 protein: CASSEQGNGANVLTF

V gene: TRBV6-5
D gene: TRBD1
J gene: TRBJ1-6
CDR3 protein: CASSSTGTDGSPLHF

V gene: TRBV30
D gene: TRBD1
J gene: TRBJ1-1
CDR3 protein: CAWSGQGNTEAFF

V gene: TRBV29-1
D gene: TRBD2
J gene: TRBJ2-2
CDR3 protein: CSVGTSGTGTGELFF

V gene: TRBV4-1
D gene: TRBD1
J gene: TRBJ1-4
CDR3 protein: CASSQDQGENEKLFF

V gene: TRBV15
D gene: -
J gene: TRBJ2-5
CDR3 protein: CATSRDWTEVETQYF

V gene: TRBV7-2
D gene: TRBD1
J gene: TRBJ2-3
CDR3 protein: CASTRTGFADTQYF

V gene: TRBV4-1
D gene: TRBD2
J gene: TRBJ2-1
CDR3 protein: CASSQDSSGNSNEQFF

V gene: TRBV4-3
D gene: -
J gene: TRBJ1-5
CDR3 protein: CASSQARNQPQHF

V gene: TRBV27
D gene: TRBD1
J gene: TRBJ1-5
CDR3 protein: CASSSLTGAISNQPQHF

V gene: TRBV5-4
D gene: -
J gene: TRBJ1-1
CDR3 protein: CASSLSRVASEAFF

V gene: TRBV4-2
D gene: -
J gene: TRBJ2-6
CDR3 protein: CASSQEPSGANVLTF

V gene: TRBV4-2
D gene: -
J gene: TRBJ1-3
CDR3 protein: CASSQAAVSGNTIYF

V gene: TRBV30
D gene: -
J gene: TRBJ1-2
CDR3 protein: CAWNLRWNYGYTF

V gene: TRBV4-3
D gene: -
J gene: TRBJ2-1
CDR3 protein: CASSPLPQGGSYNEQFF

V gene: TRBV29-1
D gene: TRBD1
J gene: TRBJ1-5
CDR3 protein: CRVGDRGAQPQHF

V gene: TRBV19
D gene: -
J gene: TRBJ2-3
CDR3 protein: CASSHRSQARGGTQYF

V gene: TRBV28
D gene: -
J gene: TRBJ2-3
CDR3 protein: CASSSPGFRGTDTQYF

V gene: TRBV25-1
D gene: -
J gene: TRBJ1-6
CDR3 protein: CASSGNSPLHF